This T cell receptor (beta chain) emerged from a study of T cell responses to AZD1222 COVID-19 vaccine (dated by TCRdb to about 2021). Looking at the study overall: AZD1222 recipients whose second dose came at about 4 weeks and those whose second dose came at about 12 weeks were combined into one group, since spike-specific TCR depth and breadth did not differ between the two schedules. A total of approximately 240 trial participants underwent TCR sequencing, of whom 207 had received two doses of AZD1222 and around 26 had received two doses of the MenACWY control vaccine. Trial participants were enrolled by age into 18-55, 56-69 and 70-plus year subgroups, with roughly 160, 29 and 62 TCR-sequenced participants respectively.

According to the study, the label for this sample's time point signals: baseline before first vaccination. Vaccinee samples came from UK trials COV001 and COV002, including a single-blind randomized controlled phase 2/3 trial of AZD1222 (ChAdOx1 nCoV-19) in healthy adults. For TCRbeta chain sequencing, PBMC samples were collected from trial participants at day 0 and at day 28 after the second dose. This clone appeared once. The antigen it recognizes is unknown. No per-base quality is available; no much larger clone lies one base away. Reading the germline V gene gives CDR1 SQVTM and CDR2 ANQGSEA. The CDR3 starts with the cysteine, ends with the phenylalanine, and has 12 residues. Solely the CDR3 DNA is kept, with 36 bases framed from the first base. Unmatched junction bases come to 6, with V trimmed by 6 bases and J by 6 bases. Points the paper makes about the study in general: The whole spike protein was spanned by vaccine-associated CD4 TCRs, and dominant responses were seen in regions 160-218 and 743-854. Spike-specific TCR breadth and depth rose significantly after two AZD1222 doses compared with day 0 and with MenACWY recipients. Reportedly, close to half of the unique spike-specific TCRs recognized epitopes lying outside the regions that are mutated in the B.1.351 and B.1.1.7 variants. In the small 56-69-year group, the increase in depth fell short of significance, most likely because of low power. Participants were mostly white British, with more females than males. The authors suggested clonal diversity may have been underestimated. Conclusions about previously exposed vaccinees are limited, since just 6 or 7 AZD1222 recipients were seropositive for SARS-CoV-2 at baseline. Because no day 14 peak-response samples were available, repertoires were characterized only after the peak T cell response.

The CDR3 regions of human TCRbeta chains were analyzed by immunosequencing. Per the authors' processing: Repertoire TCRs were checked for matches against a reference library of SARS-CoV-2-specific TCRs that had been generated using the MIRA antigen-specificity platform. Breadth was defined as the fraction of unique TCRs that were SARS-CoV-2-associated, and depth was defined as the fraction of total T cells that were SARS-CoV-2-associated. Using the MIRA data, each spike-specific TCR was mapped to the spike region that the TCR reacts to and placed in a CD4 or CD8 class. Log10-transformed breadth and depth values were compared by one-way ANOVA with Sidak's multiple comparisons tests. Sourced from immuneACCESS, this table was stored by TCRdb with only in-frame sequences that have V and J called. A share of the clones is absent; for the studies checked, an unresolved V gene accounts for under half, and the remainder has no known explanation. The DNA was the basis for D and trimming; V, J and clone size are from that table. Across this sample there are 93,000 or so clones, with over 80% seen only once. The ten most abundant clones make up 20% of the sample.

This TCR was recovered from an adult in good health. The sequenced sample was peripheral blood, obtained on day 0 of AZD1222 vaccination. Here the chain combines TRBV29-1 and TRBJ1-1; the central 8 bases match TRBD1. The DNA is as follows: TGCAGCGTCTCGATACAGGGGGCTGAAGCTTTCTTT. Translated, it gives CSVSIQGAEAFF.